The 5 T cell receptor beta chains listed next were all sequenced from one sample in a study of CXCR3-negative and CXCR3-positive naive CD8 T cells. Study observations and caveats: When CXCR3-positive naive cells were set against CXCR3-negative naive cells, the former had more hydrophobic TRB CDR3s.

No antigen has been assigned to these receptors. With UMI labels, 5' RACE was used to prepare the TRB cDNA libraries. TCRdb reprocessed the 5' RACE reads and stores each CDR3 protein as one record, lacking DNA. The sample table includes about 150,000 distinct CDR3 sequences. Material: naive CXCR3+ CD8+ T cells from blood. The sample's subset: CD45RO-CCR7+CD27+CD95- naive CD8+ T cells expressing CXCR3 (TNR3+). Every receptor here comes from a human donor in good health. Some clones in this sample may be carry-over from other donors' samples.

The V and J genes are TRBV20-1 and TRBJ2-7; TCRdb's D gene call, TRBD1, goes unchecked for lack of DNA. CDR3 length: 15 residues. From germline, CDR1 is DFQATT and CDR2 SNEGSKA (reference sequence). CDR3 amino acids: CSARDRTGWTGEQYF.

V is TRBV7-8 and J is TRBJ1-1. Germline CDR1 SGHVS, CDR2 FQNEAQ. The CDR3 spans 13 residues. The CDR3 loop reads CASSLPGPGEAFF.

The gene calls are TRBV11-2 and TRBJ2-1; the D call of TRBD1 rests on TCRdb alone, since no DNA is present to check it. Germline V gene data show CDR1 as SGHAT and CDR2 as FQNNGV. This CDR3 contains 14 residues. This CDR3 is CASSLVRDANEQFF.

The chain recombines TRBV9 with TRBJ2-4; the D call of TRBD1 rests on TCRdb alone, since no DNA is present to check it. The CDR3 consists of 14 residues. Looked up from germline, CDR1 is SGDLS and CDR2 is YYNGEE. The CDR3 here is CASSVGGGKNIQYF.

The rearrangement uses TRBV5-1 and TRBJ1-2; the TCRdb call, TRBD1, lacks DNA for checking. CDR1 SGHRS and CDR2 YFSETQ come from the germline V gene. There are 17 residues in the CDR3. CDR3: CASSLAGSGGIDYGYTF.